Listed here are 13 T cell receptor beta chains from one sample, sequenced in a study of blood T cell repertoires in COVID-19. The assay was immunoSEQ multiplex PCR, and TCRdb's table has in-frame clones only and misses some. This table has 150,000 or so clones, over 80% appearing once. The source material was PBMCs or T cells enriched from blood (not recorded which). The receptors originated from a woman aged 55-69 years who had recovered from COVID-19.

This chain joins TRBV7-9 and TRBJ1-6; 7 bases are shared with TRBD1. The germline V gene has CDR1 SEHNR and CDR2 FQNEAQ (reference sequence). Unmatched junction bases numbered 4, after V lost 3 bases and J lost 2 bases. The CDR3 is made up of 16 amino acids. The CDR3 region is CASSFSGGTYNSPLHF. In DNA form, the CDR3 reads TGTGCCAGCAGCTTTTCAGGGGGAACCTATAATTCACCCCTCCACTTT.

J is TRBJ2-1 and V is TRBV28, with D unclear. Between the trimmed V and J ends, which lost 4 bases and 8 bases, there was a span of 6 bases. The CDR3 contains 11 residues. Germline values: CDR1 MDHEN, CDR2 SYDVKM. The CDR3 spells CASSSPYEQFF. The CDR3 nucleotides are TGTGCCAGCAGTTCCCCTTATGAGCAGTTCTTC.

This chain uses TRBV18 with TRBJ1-1, with a possible D match to TRBD1 (6 bases). Germline V gives CDR1 KGHSH, CDR2 LQKENI. The V and J ends lost 6 bases and 0 bases respectively, with 17 bases between them. The CDR3 is 16 residues long. The CDR3 nucleotides are TGTGCCAGCTCCCCGGGACAAGCCAATATGAACACTGAAGCTTTCTTT. Translation gives CASSPGQANMNTEAFF.

V usage is TRBV6-6 and J usage is TRBJ1-5, with 7 bases aligning to TRBD1. This CDR3 spans 13 amino acids. Losses at the gene ends were 8 bases for V and 5 bases for J; bases not matched to a gene: 6. Germline V lookup: CDR1 MNHNY, CDR2 SVGAGI (reference sequence). CDR3 bases: TGTGCCAGCCAAGAGGGGGCGTATCAGCCCCAGCATTTT. This translates into CASQEGAYQPQHF.

The chain links TRBV28 to TRBJ2-7, with D perhaps matching TRBD1 (6 bases). V was pared by 6 bases and J by 2 bases, with 11 bases between. The CDR3 length is 13 residues. The germline V gene encodes CDR1 MDHEN and CDR2 SYDVKM. DNA for the CDR3: TGTGCCAGCAGAAGTCAGGGGACCTACGAGCAGTACTTC. Residues: CASRSQGTYEQYF.

This rearrangement joins TRBV18 to TRBJ1-1, with D maybe TRBD1 (6 bases). There are 13 residues in the CDR3. CDR1 is KGHSH and CDR2 is LQKENI in the germline V gene. Trimming took off 3 bases at V and 6 bases at J, with 11 bases between the two ends. CDR3 sequence reads: CASSPSGVPEAFF. Here the CDR3 DNA reads TGTGCCAGCTCACCGTCAGGGGTCCCTGAAGCTTTCTTT.

The chain joins TRBV28 to TRBJ1-4, with a tentative D call TRBD1 (5 bases). Per germline, CDR1 MDHEN and CDR2 SYDVKM. The germline V and J ends were trimmed by 5 bases and 7 bases, with 20 bases remaining between them. The CDR3 consists of 16 residues. DNA of the CDR3: TGTGCCAGCAGTCTGTCGAGGAATGCCGGGGGTGAAAAACTGTTTTTT. Amino acids: CASSLSRNAGGEKLFF. Drawing the rest from reference TRBV28 and TRBJ1-4, the complete variable domain is DVKVTQSSRYLVKRTGEKVFLECVQDMDHENMFWYRQDPGLGLRLIYFSYDVKMKEKGDIPEGYSVSREKKERFSLILESASTNQTSMYLCASSLSRNAGGEKLFFGSGTQLSVL.

The V and J genes are TRBV14 and TRBJ2-1, with D unresolved. Germline lookup yields CDR1 SGHDN and CDR2 FVKESK. Trimming shortened V by 1 base and J by 6 bases, and 7 bases separated the two germline ends. The CDR3 sequence is 13 residues long. CDR3 loop: CASSQGQGNEQFF. CDR3 bases: TGTGCCAGCAGCCAAGGACAAGGCAATGAGCAGTTCTTC. The full variable domain, with the rest looked up from reference TRBV14 and TRBJ2-1, is EAGVTQFPSHSVIEKGQTVTLRCDPISGHDNLYWYRRVMGKEIKFLLHFVKESKQDESGMPNNRFLAERTGGTYSTLKVQPAELEDSGVYFCASSQGQGNEQFFGPGTRLTVL.

This clone was recorded a few times. The rearrangement uses TRBV7-6 and TRBJ2-2, with 7 bases that match TRBD1. The V gene's germline CDR1 is SGHVS and CDR2 FNYEAQ. The trim removed 1 base at V and 7 bases at J, leaving 6 bases unmatched. The CDR3 consists of 15 residues. The CDR3 sequence is CASSLEGTVVGELFF. The CDR3 DNA is TGTGCCAGCAGCTTAGAGGGGACAGTGGTCGGGGAGCTGTTTTTT. The variable domain in full, completed from reference TRBV7-6 and TRBJ2-2, reads GAGVSQSPRYKVTKRGQDVALRCDPISGHVSLYWYRQALGQGPEFLTYFNYEAQQDKSGLPNDRFSAERPEGSISTLTIQRTEQRDSAMYRCASSLEGTVVGELFFGEGSRLTVL.

The chain uses TRBV19 and TRBJ1-5; D is perhaps TRBD1 (5 bases). With 3 bases removed from V and 5 bases from J, the gap between germline ends came to 8 bases. CDR1 is LNHDA, CDR2 SQIVND, per germline (reference sequence). This CDR3 region has 13 residues. CDR3 in DNA: TGTGCCAGTAGTATCAGGGAGGATCAGCCCCAGCATTTT. This codes for CASSIREDQPQHF.

The chain uses TRBV5-1 and TRBJ1-4; TRBD1 agrees at 10 bases. J was trimmed by 5 bases and V by 3 bases; bases with no gene match: 4. The CDR3 is 15 amino acids. The V gene's germline CDR1 is SGHRS and CDR2 YFSETQ. CDR3 sequence: CASSSGQGVNEKLFF. Here the CDR3 DNA reads TGCGCCAGCAGCTCTGGACAGGGGGTAAATGAAAAACTGTTTTTT. Drawing the rest from reference TRBV5-1 and TRBJ1-4, the complete variable domain is KAGVTQTPRYLIKTRGQQVTLSCSPISGHRSVSWYQQTPGQGLQFLFEYFSETQRNKGNFPGRFSGRQFSNSRSEMNVSTLELGDSALYLCASSSGQGVNEKLFFGSGTQLSVL.

This clone is a singleton in its sample. This sequence joins TRBV20-1 and TRBJ2-1; no clear D. The CDR3 contains 10 residues. CDR1 is DFQATT and CDR2 is SNEGSKA in the germline V gene (reference sequence). The ends were cut back, 0 bases at V and 15 bases at J, with 9 bases in the middle. CDR3 protein: CSARDSRRFF. As DNA, the CDR3 is TGCAGTGCTAGAGATAGTCGGAGGTTCTTC.

The gene calls are TRBV5-6 and TRBJ1-1, with D possibly being TRBD1 (5 bases). V was clipped by 3 bases and J by 0 bases, with 15 bases between them. Germline assignment: CDR1 SGHDT and CDR2 YYEEEE. The CDR3 runs 16 residues. Here the CDR3 reads CASSWGGVTMNTEAFF. The CDR3 DNA is TGTGCCAGCAGCTGGGGGGGAGTTACCATGAACACTGAAGCTTTCTTT.